This TCR beta chain stems from a study of blood T cell repertoires in COVID-19. As for the study in general: Sample material is recorded as cDNA or gDNA derived from T cells, B-cell-depleted T cells, or PBMCs.

This CDR3 comprises 15 residues. Germline assignment: CDR1 MRHNA and CDR2 SNTAGT. Trimming cost V 0 bases and J 4 bases; bases outside gene matches: 3. TCRdb's copy holds only in-frame clones and misses some; the assay was immunoSEQ multiplex PCR. Of a few hundred thousand clones in the sample, around 80% were seen once. Sequenced input: PBMCs or T cells enriched from blood (not recorded which). The rearrangement links TRBV6-4 to TRBJ2-1; 7 nucleotides match TRBD2. This clonotype was sampled from a man aged 25-45 years with acute COVID-19. The CDR3 reads CASSDSNGGYNEQFF. In DNA form, the CDR3 reads TGTGCCAGCAGTGACTCGAACGGGGGGTACAATGAGCAGTTCTTC.